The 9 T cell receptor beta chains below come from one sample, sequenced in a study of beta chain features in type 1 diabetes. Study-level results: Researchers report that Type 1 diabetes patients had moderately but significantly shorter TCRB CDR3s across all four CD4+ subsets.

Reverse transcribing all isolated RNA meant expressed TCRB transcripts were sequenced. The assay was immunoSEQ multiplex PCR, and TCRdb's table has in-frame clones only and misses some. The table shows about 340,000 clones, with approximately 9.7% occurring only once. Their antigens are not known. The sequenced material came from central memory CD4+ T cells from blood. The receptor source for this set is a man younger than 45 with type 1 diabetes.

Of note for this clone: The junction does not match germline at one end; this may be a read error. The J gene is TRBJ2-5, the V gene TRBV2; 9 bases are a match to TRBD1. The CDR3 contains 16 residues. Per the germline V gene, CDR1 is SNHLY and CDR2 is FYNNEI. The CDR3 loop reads CASREGGTGRGETQYF. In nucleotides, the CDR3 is TGTGCCAGCAGGGAAGGTGGGACAGGGCGCGGGGAGACCCAGTACTTC. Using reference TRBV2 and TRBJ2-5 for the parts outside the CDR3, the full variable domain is EPEVTQTPSHQVTQMGQEVILRCVPISNHLYFYWYRQILGQKVEFLVSFYNNEISEKSEIFDDQFSVERPDGSNFTLKIRSTKLEDSAMYFCASREGGTGRGETQYFGPGTRLLVL.

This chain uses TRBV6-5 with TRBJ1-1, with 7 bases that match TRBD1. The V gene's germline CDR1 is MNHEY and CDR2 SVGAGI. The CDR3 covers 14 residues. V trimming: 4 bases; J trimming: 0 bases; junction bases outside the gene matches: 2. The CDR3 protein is CASSWGQLNTEAFF. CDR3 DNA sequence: TGTGCCAGCAGTTGGGGACAGTTGAACACTGAAGCTTTCTTT.

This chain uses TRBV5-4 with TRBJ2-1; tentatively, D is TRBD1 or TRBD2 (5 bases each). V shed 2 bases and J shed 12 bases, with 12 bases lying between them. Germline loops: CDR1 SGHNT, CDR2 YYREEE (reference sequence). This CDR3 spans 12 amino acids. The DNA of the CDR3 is TGTGCCAGCAGCTTAGGGACCAACTCGCAGTTCTTC. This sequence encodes CASSLGTNSQFF. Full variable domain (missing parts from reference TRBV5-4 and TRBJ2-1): ETGVTQSPTHLIKTRGQQVTLRCSSQSGHNTVSWYQQALGQGPQFIFQYYREEENGRGNFPPRFSGLQFPNYSSELNVNALELDDSALYLCASSLGTNSQFFGPGTRLTVL.

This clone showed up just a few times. The CDR3 coding sequence is TGTGCCAGCAGCTCCCAGACAGGGGGCGAGCAGTTCTTC. Translation gives CASSSQTGGEQFF. This chain connects TRBV7-2 to TRBJ2-1; 10 nucleotides agree with TRBD1. Trimming removed 4 bases from V and 10 bases from J; junction bases left unmatched: 4. This CDR3 spans 13 amino acids. Germline-derived CDR1 and CDR2 are SGHTA and FQGNSA. Drawing the rest from reference TRBV7-2 and TRBJ2-1, the complete variable domain is GAGVSQSPSNKVTEKGKDVELRCDPISGHTALYWYRQSLGQGLEFLIYFQGNSAPDKSGLPSDRFSAERTGGSVSTLTIQRTQQEDSAVYLCASSSQTGGEQFFGPGTRLTVL.

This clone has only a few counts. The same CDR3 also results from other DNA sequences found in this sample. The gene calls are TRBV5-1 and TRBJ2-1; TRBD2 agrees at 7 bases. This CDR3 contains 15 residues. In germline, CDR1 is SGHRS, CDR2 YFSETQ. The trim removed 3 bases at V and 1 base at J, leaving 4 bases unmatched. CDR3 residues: CASSWSGASYNEQFF. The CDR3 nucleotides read TGCGCCAGCAGCTGGAGCGGGGCGTCCTACAATGAGCAGTTCTTC.

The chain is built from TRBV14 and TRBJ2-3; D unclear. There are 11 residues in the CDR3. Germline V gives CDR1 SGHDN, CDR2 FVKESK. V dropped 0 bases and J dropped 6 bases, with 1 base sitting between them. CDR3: CASSQEDTQYF. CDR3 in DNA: TGTGCCAGCAGCCAAGAGGATACGCAGTATTTT.

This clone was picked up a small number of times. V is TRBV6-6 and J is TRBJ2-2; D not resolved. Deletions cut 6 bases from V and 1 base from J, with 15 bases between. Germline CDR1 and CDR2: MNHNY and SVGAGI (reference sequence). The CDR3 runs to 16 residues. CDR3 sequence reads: CASSSRQVQNTGELFF. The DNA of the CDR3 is TGTGCCAGCAGCTCCAGGCAAGTCCAGAACACCGGGGAGCTGTTTTTT.

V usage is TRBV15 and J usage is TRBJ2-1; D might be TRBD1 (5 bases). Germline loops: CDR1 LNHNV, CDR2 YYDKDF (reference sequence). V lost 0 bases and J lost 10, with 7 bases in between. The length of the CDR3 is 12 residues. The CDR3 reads CATSREHREQFF. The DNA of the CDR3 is TGTGCCACCAGCAGAGAGCACAGGGAGCAGTTCTTC. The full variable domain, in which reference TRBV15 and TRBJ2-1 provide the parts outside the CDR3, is DAMVIQNPRYQVTQFGKPVTLSCSQTLNHNVMYWYQQKSSQAPKLLFHYYDKDFNNEADTPDNFQSRRPNTSFCFLDIRSPGLGDTAMYLCATSREHREQFFGPGTRLTVL.

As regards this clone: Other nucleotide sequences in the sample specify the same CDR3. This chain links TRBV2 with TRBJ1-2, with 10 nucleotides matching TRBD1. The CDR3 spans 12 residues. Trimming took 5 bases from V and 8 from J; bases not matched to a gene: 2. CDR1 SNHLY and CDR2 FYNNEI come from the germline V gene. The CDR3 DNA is TGTGCCAGCAGTCGGGACAGGGGCGGCTACACCTTC. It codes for CASSRDRGGYTF. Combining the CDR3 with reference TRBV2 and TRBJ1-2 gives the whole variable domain EPEVTQTPSHQVTQMGQEVILRCVPISNHLYFYWYRQILGQKVEFLVSFYNNEISEKSEIFDDQFSVERPDGSNFTLKIRSTKLEDSAMYFCASSRDRGGYTFGSGTRLTVV.